These 4 T cell receptor beta chains were all obtained from the same sample, sequenced in a study of beta chain features in type 1 diabetes. TCRB transcripts that were expressed got sequenced, as all of the isolated RNA had been reverse transcribed. Some clones are missing from TCRdb's copy, which holds only in-frame ones; the method was immunoSEQ multiplex PCR. The table has roughly 450,000 clones, roughly an eighth seen once; the top ten hold about 0.045%. The material sequenced was naive CD4+ T cells from blood. The receptor source for this set is a woman under 30 in good health.

This clone has only a few counts. The chain uses TRBV30 and TRBJ1-3, with D maybe TRBD1 (6 bases). Trimming stripped 0 bases from V and 0 bases from J, with 6 bases between. Germline lookup yields CDR1 GTSNPN and CDR2 SVGIG (reference sequence). This CDR3 spans 14 amino acids. CDR3 residues: CAWSVDSSGNTIYF. CDR3 bases: TGTGCCTGGAGTGTGGACAGCTCTGGAAACACCATATATTTT.

The chain links TRBV2 to TRBJ2-5; tentatively, D is TRBD1 or TRBD2 (5 bases each). Per germline, CDR1 SNHLY and CDR2 FYNNEI. The CDR3 has 11 residues. Trimming removed 4 bases from V and 13 bases from J, with 13 bases in between. The CDR3 spells CASSVVRDPYF. DNA for the CDR3: TGTGCCAGCAGTGTAGTCCGGGACCCGTACTTC.

The chain couples TRBV6-1 to TRBJ2-3; TRBD2 matches at 7 bases. In germline, CDR1 is MNHNS, CDR2 SASEGT. The CDR3 contains 15 residues. Unmatched junction bases numbered 4, after V lost 2 bases and J lost 2 bases. The chain's CDR3 is CASSELGGFTDTQYF. As DNA, the CDR3 is TGTGCCAGCAGTGAACTGGGAGGGTTCACAGATACGCAGTATTTT.

The J gene is TRBJ2-2, the V gene TRBV7-2; D gene unclear. Trimming took off 5 bases at V and 8 bases at J, with 12 bases between the two ends. Germline-derived CDR1 and CDR2 are SGHTA and FQGNSA. The CDR3 has 13 amino acids. The chain's CDR3 is CASSTTPSGELFF. CDR3 in DNA: TGTGCCAGCAGCACTACCCCATCTGGGGAGCTGTTTTTT.